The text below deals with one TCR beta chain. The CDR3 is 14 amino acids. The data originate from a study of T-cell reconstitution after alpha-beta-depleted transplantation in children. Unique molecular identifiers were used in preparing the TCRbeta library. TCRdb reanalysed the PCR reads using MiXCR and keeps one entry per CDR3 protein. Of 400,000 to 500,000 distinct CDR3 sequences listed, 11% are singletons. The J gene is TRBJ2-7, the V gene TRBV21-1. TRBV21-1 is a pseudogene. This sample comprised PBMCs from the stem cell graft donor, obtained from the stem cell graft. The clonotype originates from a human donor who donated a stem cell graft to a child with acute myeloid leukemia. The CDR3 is CASSLVNEVYEQYV. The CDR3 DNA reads TGTGCCAGCAGCCTTGTAAACGAGGTCTACGAGCAGTACGTC.